What follows is one TCR beta chain and its context. Naive-designated CD8 cells lacked CD45RO, were positively enriched for CCR7, and omitted terminally differentiated effector memory CD45RA+ cells. The sample belongs to a study of shared clonotypes between healthy human individuals. Sequencing used immunoSEQ multiplex PCR; TCRdb keeps in-frame clones, though not all of them. The table includes about 2 million clones, approximately 94% detected once. The CDR3 loop spans 15 amino acids. The germline V gene has CDR1 MGHRA and CDR2 YSYEKL. Unmatched junction bases numbered 9, after V lost 3 bases and J lost 5 bases.

This TCR came from a man in his late teens or twenties in good health. The sequencing sample was made of naive CD8+ T cells sorted from blood. The chain combines TRBV4-1 with TRBJ2-7, with TRBD2 matching over 8 bases. The CDR3 nucleotides read TGCGCCAGCAGCCATGAATATCTAGCGGGTCACGAGCAGTACTTC. It translates to CASSHEYLAGHEQYF.